This TCR beta chain came from a study of T cells expressing NK-cell markers. From its re-call of the 5' RACE reads, TCRdb lists each CDR3 protein once, without DNA. The sample totals around 100,000 distinct CDR3 sequences. Germline CDR1 MNHNY, CDR2 SVGAGI (reference sequence). CDR3 length equals 11 residues. V gene TRBV6-6 combines with J gene TRBJ1-1. This receptor was obtained from a woman aged 18 to 75 in good health. The sample consisted of blood T cells: a sorted CD56 or NKG2C T cell subset, CD4+ or CD8+ T cells, or bulk PBMC T cells (not recorded which). CDR3 residues: CASSYSFPTFF.